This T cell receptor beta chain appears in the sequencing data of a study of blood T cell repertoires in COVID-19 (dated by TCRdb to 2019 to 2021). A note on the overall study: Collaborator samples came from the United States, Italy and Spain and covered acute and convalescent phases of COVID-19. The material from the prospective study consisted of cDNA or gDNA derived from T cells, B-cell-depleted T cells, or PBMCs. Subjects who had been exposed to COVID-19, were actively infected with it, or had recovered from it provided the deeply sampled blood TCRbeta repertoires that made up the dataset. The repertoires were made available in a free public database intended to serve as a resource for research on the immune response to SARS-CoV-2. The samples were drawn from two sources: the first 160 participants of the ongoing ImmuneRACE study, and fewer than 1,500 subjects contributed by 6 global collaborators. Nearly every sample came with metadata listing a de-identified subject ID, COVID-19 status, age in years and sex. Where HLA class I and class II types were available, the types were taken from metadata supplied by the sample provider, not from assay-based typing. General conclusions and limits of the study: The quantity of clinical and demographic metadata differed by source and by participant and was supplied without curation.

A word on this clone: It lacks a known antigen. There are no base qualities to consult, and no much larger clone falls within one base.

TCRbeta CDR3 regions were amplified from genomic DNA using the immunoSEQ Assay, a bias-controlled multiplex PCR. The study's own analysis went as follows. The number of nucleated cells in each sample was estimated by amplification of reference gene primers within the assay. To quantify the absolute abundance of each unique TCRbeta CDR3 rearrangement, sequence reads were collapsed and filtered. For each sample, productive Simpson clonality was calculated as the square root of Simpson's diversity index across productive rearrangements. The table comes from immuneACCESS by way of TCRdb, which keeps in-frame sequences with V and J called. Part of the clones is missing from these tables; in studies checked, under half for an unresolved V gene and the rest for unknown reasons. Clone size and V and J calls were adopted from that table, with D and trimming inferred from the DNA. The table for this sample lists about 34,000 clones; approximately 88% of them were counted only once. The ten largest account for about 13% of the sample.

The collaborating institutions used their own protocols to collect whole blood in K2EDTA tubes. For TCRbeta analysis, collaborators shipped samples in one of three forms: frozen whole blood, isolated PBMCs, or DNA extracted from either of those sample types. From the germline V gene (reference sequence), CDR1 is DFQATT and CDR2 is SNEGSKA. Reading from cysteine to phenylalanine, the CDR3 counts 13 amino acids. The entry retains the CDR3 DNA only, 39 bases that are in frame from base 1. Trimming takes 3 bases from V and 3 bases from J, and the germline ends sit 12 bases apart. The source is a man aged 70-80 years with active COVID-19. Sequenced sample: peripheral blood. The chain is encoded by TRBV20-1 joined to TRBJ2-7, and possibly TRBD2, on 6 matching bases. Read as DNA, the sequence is TGCAGTGCTAGTGAGCGGGTGAGCTACGAGCAGTACTTC. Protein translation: CSASERVSYEQYF.